This T cell receptor beta chain is from a study of cytomegalovirus exposure and HLA in healthy donors. Study results and limitations: TRBV6-2, TRBV6-3 and some other V segments were unresolvable in 87-base-pair reads. Reports indicated that the classifier achieved high specificity and sensitivity in diagnosing cytomegalovirus status.

In the case of this clone: Its specificity is not known.

With 5 bases removed from V and 3 bases from J, the gap between germline ends came to 20 bases. The CDR3 is made up of 17 amino acids. The germline gives CDR1 SEHNR, CDR2 FQNEAQ (reference sequence). PCR used 60 Vbeta primers and 13 Jbeta primers. In the study's own analysis: Among the unique TCR beta chains that a later analysis counted, around 72 million in all, about 12 million were shared. Profiling relied on immunoSEQ multiplex PCR, and the TCRdb table lists in-frame clones only, not all of them. V, J and clone size were drawn from that table, and D and trimming were deduced from the DNA. The sample has 130,000 to 150,000 clones, 60% to 80% seen once.

The sequenced sample consisted of PBMCs. The sequence was collected from a male donor in good health and CMV-seronegative. The J gene is TRBJ1-5, the V gene TRBV7-9; maybe TRBD1 (6 bases). CDR3: CASSDHFQGPDNQPQHF. In nucleotides, the CDR3 is TGTGCCAGCAGCGACCATTTCCAGGGGCCGGACAATCAGCCCCAGCATTTT.